These 18 T cell receptor beta chains came from one sample sequenced in a study of T-cell memory formation after mild COVID-19. Using its own MiXCR run on the 5' RACE reads, TCRdb lists one record per CDR3 protein. The data contain 65,000 to 100,000 distinct CDR3 sequences, more than 10% of them singletons. The sample comprised PBMCs or a T cell subset sorted from them (not recorded which). The receptors shown here come from a man between 18 and 29 years old who had mild COVID-19 (a few samples of this study predate the infection). Cell type and time point are not known.

This chain uses TRBV20-1 with TRBJ1-5; D uncertain. V dropped 0 bases and J dropped 7 bases, with 10 bases sitting between them. Germline CDR1 and CDR2: DFQATT and SNEGSKA (reference sequence). The CDR3 totals 13 residues. This CDR3 is CSARDVAGQPQHF. The CDR3 coding sequence is TGCAGTGCTAGAGATGTTGCGGGGCAGCCCCAGCATTTT.

This clonotype was found a few times. The gene calls are TRBV6-2 or TRBV6-3 and TRBJ1-5, with 7 nucleotides matching TRBD1. Germline CDR1 reads MNHEY; CDR2 reads SVGEGT. The CDR3 is made up of 14 amino acids. With 6 bases clipped from V and 11 bases from J, the junction kept 13 bases outside the gene matches. In DNA form, the CDR3 reads TGTGCCAGCAGCACCGGACAGGCCTCGGATGCCCAGCATTTT. Amino acids: CASSTGQASDAQHF.

The chain joins TRBV2 to TRBJ2-3; 9 bases are a match to TRBD2. V lost 1 base, J lost 5 bases, and 10 bases stayed unmatched. The CDR3 covers 17 residues. Germline V gene lookup returns CDR1 SNHLY and CDR2 FYNNEI. The CDR3 sequence: CASSEGLGGGARDTQYF. Written as DNA, the CDR3 is TGTGCCAGCAGTGAAGGGCTTGGCGGGGGGGCTAGAGATACGCAGTATTTT.

This clonotype was seen more than once but under ten times. The V gene is TRBV12-3 or TRBV12-4, the J gene TRBJ2-7; perhaps TRBD2 as D (6 bases). Trimming left V 3 bases short and J 1 base short, with 10 bases between. The CDR3 sequence is 14 residues long. This chain's CDR3 is CASSFGGPSYEQYF. CDR3 nucleotides: TGTGCCAGCAGTTTTGGAGGGCCTTCCTACGAGCAGTACTTC.

This rearrangement joins TRBV12-5 to TRBJ2-3; TRBD1 matches at 8 bases. In germline, CDR1 is LGHNT, CDR2 FRNRAP. CDR3 length: 15 amino acids. Trimming removed 1 base from V and 0 bases from J; junction bases left unmatched: 0. The chain's CDR3 is CASGLDRGSTDTQYF. The CDR3 DNA is TGTGCTAGTGGTTTGGACAGGGGGAGCACAGATACGCAGTATTTT.

In this sample, this clonotype turned up a few times. The chain recombines TRBV4-1 with TRBJ2-3; tentatively, D is TRBD1 (5 bases). CDR1 is MGHRA, CDR2 YSYEKL, per germline. The CDR3 spans 14 residues. V gave up 6 bases and J gave up 2 bases, with 12 bases separating them. CDR3 nucleotide sequence: TGCGCCAGCAGTAAAAGGGGTTTCACAGATACGCAGTATTTT. Translating gives CASSKRGFTDTQYF.

The chain couples TRBV29-1 to TRBJ2-3, with a tentative D call TRBD1 (5 bases). Germline assignment: CDR1 SQVTM and CDR2 ANQGSEA. This CDR3 contains 13 residues. V lost 6 bases to trimming and J lost 6 bases, with 16 bases between them. CDR3 loop: CSVLGPPEDTQYF. DNA for the CDR3: TGCAGCGTACTGGGGCCCCCAGAGGATACGCAGTATTTT.

In this sample, this clonotype turned up many times. This chain links TRBV6-5 with TRBJ2-5, with 12 nucleotides matching TRBD2. The ends lost 0 bases at V and 4 bases at J; junction bases unmatched: 0. This CDR3 comprises 15 residues. Germline CDR1 and CDR2: MNHEY and SVGAGI. CDR3 protein: CASSYSTSGGETQYF. The CDR3 nucleotides are TGTGCCAGCAGTTACTCGACTAGCGGGGGAGAGACCCAGTACTTC.

This clonotype occurred a few times. The chain employs TRBV4-1 and TRBJ1-1; D is undetermined. The CDR3 extends over 14 amino acids. The V and J ends lost 2 bases and 0 bases respectively, with 7 bases between them. From germline, CDR1 is MGHRA and CDR2 YSYEKL. The CDR3 bases are TGCGCCAGCAGCCAATGGGAATTGAACACTGAAGCTTTCTTT. Translating gives CASSQWELNTEAFF.

This clonotype was observed at least ten times. V is TRBV7-2 and J is TRBJ2-3; 10 nucleotides match TRBD2. The CDR3 length is 17 residues. V dropped 5 bases and J dropped 2; count of bases not matched to a gene: 10. Germline V gene sequence: CDR1 SGHTA, CDR2 FQGNSA. The CDR3 DNA reads as TGTGCCAGCAGCCCAAGTCCCACTAGCGGGGTCACAGATACGCAGTATTTT. Its translation is CASSPSPTSGVTDTQYF. Variable domain in full (rest from reference TRBV7-2 and TRBJ2-3): GAGVSQSPSNKVTEKGKDVELRCDPISGHTALYWYRQSLGQGLEFLIYFQGNSAPDKSGLPSDRFSAERTGGSVSTLTIQRTQQEDSAVYLCASSPSPTSGVTDTQYFGPGTRLTVL.

The sample holds a few counts of this clonotype. J is TRBJ1-3 and V is TRBV12-3 or TRBV12-4, with a weak D call TRBD1 (5 bases). V lost 4 bases, J lost 6 bases, and 16 bases lay in between. This CDR3 region has 15 residues. The CDR3 reads CASSSYAREENTIYF. CDR3 sequence (DNA): TGTGCCAGCAGTTCTTATGCCAGGGAGGAAAACACCATATATTTT.

This chain links TRBV7-9 with TRBJ2-7; D uncertain. This CDR3 is built from 15 residues. The germline V and J ends were trimmed by 5 bases and 4 bases, with 18 bases remaining between them. Germline loops: CDR1 SEHNR, CDR2 FQNEAQ (reference sequence). The CDR3 DNA follows: TGTGCCAGCAGCCCGTCGTACACCGTCTCATACGAGCAGTACTTC. As protein: CASSPSYTVSYEQYF.

This chain connects TRBV25-1 to TRBJ2-3; 8 nucleotides agree with TRBD2. Germline V gene lookup returns CDR1 MGHDK and CDR2 SYGVNS. The CDR3 is 15 residues long. The trim removed 3 bases at V and 4 bases at J, leaving 6 bases unmatched. The CDR3 protein is CASSDDGGAPDTQYF. The CDR3 nucleotides read TGTGCCAGCAGTGACGACGGGGGGGCCCCAGATACGCAGTATTTT.

V usage is TRBV11-2 and J usage is TRBJ2-2; 7 positions match TRBD2. With 0 bases clipped from V and 6 bases from J, the junction kept 1 base outside the gene matches. Germline loops: CDR1 SGHAT, CDR2 FQNNGV. This CDR3 is 14 amino acids long. The CDR3 region is CASSLDGGAGELFF. The CDR3 nucleotides are TGTGCCAGCAGCTTAGATGGGGGGGCCGGGGAGCTGTTTTTT.

This clonotype was recorded many times. The chain employs TRBV7-9 and TRBJ2-1; D is perhaps TRBD1 (5 bases). V dropped 0 bases and J dropped 4 bases, with 10 bases sitting between them. In germline, CDR1 is SEHNR, CDR2 FQNEAQ (reference sequence). The CDR3 contains 15 residues. CDR3 protein: CASSLARQGYNEQFF. The DNA of the CDR3 is TGTGCCAGCAGCTTAGCCAGGCAGGGTTACAATGAGCAGTTCTTC. The whole variable domain, filled in from reference TRBV7-9 and TRBJ2-1, reads DTGVSQNPRHKITKRGQNVTFRCDPISEHNRLYWYRQTLGQGPEFLTYFQNEAQLEKSRLLSDRFSAERPKGSFSTLEIQRTEQGDSAMYLCASSLARQGYNEQFFGPGTRLTVL.

V is TRBV29-1 and J is TRBJ1-5, with TRBD1 as a possible D gene (6 bases). CDR1 SQVTM and CDR2 ANQGSEA come from the germline V gene. The CDR3 length is 13 residues. Trimming took 3 bases from V and 3 from J, leaving 9 bases between them. The CDR3 nucleotides read TGCAGCGTTGATGAGGGGGACAATCAGCCCCAGCATTTT. It yields the protein CSVDEGDNQPQHF.

This clonotype came up a few times. The rearrangement uses TRBV20-1 and TRBJ2-2, with D uncertain. V lost 5 bases to trimming and J lost 2 bases, with 18 bases between them. The CDR3 consists of 16 residues. Germline values: CDR1 DFQATT, CDR2 SNEGSKA (reference sequence). CDR3 sequence reads: CSAHSSFALNTGELFF. DNA of the CDR3: TGCAGTGCTCACTCCTCCTTTGCGTTAAACACCGGGGAGCTGTTTTTT.

This clonotype was seen more than once but under ten times. This chain uses TRBV7-9 with TRBJ2-3, with D possibly called TRBD1 or TRBD2 (5 bases each). V lost 5 bases and J 3 bases, leaving 12 bases between the germline ends. The CDR3 spans 14 residues. Germline-derived CDR1 and CDR2 are SEHNR and FQNEAQ (reference sequence). The CDR3 here is CASSPGPRTDTQYF. The DNA of the CDR3 is TGTGCCAGCAGCCCGGGACCCCGGACAGATACGCAGTATTTT. Full variable domain (missing parts from reference TRBV7-9 and TRBJ2-3): DTGVSQNPRHKITKRGQNVTFRCDPISEHNRLYWYRQTLGQGPEFLTYFQNEAQLEKSRLLSDRFSAERPKGSFSTLEIQRTEQGDSAMYLCASSPGPRTDTQYFGPGTRLTVL.